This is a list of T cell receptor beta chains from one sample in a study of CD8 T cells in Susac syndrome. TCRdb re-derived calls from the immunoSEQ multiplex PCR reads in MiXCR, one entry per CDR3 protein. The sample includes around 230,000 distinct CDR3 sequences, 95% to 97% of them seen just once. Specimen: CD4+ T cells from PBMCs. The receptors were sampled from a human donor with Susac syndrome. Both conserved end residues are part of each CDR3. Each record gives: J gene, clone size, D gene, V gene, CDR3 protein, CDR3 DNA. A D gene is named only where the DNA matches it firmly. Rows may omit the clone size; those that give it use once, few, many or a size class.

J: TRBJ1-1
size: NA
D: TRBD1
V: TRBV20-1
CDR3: CSASTDRDGSAFF
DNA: TGCAGTGCTAGCACCGACAGGGATGGAAGCGCTTTCTTT

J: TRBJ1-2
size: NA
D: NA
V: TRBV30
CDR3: CAWTQRGGGYTF
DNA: TGTGCCTGGACCCAAAGAGGGGGGGGCTACACCTTC

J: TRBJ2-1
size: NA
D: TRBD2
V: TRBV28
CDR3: CASSPPGREPSNEQFF
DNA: TGTGCCAGCAGTCCCCCGGGGCGGGAGCCAAGCAATGAGCAGTTCTTC

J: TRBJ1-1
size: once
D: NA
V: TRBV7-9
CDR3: CATTPIKGQQAFF
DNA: TGTGCCACTACCCCTATTAAGGGGCAGCAAGCTTTCTTT

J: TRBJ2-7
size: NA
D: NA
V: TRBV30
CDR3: CAWSAKPYEQYF
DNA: TGTGCCTGGAGTGCCAAGCCCTACGAGCAGTACTTC

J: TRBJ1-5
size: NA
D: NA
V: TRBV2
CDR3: CASSLRSYSNQPQHF
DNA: TGTGCCAGCAGTCTTCGCTCTTATAGCAATCAGCCCCAGCATTTT

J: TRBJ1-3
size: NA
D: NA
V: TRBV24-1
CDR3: CATSVNIDSGNTIYF
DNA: TGTGCCACCAGTGTTAACATCGACTCTGGAAACACCATATATTTT

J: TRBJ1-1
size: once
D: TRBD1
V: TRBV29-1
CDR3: CSGRQGNTEAFF
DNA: TGCAGCGGACGACAGGGAAACACTGAAGCTTTCTTT

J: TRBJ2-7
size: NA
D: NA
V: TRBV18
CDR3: CASLTGAGMAYEQYF
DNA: TGTGCCAGCCTAACCGGGGCAGGTATGGCCTACGAGCAGTACTTC

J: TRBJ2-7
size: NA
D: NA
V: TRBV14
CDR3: CASSQVHGGEQYF
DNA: TGTGCCAGCAGCCAAGTCCACGGGGGCGAGCAGTACTTC

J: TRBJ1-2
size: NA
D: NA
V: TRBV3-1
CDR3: CASSQENRFGYTF
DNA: TGTGCCAGCAGCCAAGAGAATAGGTTTGGCTACACCTTC